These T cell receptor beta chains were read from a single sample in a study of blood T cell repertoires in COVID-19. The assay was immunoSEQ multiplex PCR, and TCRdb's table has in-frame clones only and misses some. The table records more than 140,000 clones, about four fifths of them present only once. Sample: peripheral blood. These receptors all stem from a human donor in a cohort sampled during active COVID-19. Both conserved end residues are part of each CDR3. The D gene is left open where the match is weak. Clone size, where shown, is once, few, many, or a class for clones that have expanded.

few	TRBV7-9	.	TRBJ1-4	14	TGTGCCACCGGATCTAGCCGGGGGGGTGAAAAACTGTTTTTT	CATGSSRGGEKLFF
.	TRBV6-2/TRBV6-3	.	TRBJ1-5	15	TGTGCCAGCAGCCTCGCACGTCGGGATATCCAGCCCCAGCATTTT	CASSLARRDIQPQHF
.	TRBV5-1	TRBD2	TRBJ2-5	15	TGCGCCAGCAGTCTTAGCGGGGAGACCCAAGAGACCCAGTACTTC	CASSLSGETQETQYF
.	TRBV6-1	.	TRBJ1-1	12	TGTGCCAGCAGTGACAGTTACACTGAAGCTTTCTTT	CASSDSYTEAFF
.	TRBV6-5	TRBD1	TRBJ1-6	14	TGTGCCAGCAGTTTGGACAGGGATAATTCACCCCTCCACTTT	CASSLDRDNSPLHF
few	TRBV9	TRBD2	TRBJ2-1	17	TGTGCCAGCAGCCCGATCCTTAGCGGGAGGCACTACAATGAGCAGTTCTTC	CASSPILSGRHYNEQFF
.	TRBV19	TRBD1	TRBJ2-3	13	TGTGCCAGTCGGGGACAGGGTCCGGGTACGCAGTATTTT	CASRGQGPGTQYF
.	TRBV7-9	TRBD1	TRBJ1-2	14	TGTGCCAGCAGCTCACACAGGGGGAACTATGGCTACACCTTC	CASSSHRGNYGYTF
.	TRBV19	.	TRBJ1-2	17	TGTGCCAGTAGTATAGATTTGGGCAGCGTTGCCACGGGGGGCTACACCTTC	CASSIDLGSVATGGYTF
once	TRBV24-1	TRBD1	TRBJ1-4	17	TGTGCCACCAAAGAGGGGATGGGACAGAACTCGGGCGGTGAACTGTTTTTT	CATKEGMGQNSGGELFF
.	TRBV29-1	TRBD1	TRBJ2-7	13	TGCAGCGTACAGACAGGGGGCTTTTACGAGCAGTACTTC	CSVQTGGFYEQYF
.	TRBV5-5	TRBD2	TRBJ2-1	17	TGTGCCAGCAGCTTTCGAGGGACTAGGGCAGCCTACAATGAGCAGTTCTTC	CASSFRGTRAAYNEQFF
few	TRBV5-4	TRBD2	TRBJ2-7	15	TGTGCCAGCAGCTTGGGACTAGCGGGTCGCGGCGAGCAGTACTTC	CASSLGLAGRGEQYF
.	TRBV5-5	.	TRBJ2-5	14	TGTGCCAGCAGCCTCCTCGGGGAACTAGAGACCCAGTACTTC	CASSLLGELETQYF
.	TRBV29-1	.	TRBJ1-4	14	TGCAGCGTATGGAGCAGCGCAACTAATGAAAAACTGTTTTTT	CSVWSSATNEKLFF
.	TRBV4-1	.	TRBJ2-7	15	TGCGCCAGCAGCCAAGGGCCAGACTCTACCTACGAGCAGTACTTC	CASSQGPDSTYEQYF
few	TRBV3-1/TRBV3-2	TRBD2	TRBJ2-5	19	TGTGCCAGCAGCCAAGATGTTGTGACTAGCGGGAGACTAATTGAGACCCAGTACTTC	CASSQDVVTSGRLIETQYF
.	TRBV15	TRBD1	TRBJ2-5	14	TGTGCCACCAGCGGACAGGGGGCGATGGAGACCCAGTACTTC	CATSGQGAMETQYF
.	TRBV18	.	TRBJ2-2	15	TGTGCCAGCTCACCAGTTCCCGGGGTGGCCGGGGAGCTGTTTTTT	CASSPVPGVAGELFF
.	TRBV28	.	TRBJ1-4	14	TGTGCCAGCAGGACTCACGGGTCTGGTGAAAAACTGTTTTTT	CASRTHGSGEKLFF
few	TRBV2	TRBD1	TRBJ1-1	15	TGTGCCAGCAGTGAACAGAAGGGACAGGTCTCGAGGGCTTTCTTT	CASSEQKGQVSRAFF
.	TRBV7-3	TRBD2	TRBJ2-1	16	TGTGCCAGCAGCTTAGGGCCTAGCGGGAGAGGTACCGAGCAGTTCTTC	CASSLGPSGRGTEQFF
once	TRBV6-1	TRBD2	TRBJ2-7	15	TGTGCCAGCAGTGATCATGCGGGGGGCAAGTACGAGCAGTACTTC	CASSDHAGGKYEQYF
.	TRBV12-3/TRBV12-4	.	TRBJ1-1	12	TGTGCCAGCGGGGGGGGTATGACTGAAGCTTTCTTT	CASGGGMTEAFF
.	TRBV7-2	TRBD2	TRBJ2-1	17	TGTGCCAGCAGCACCGGGACTAGCGGGAGGACCGGGGGTGAGCAGTTCTTC	CASSTGTSGRTGGEQFF
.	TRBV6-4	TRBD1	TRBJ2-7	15	TGTGCCAGCAGCGTCGGACAGGGGGAAGGCTACGAGCAGTACTTC	CASSVGQGEGYEQYF
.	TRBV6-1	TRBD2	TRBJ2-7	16	TGTGCCAGCAGTGACCGTGGACTAGCGGGTTCCTACGAGCAGTACTTC	CASSDRGLAGSYEQYF
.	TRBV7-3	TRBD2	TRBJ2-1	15	TGTGCCAGCAGCTTCGGAGCGGGAGGGGAGAATGAGCAGTTCTTC	CASSFGAGGENEQFF
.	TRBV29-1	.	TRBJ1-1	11	TGCGCCATGAGCGAGAACACTGAAGCTTTCTTT	CAMSENTEAFF
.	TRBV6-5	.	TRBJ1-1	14	TGTGCCAGCAGTTACGGAGGACAGTACACTGAAGCTTTCTTT	CASSYGGQYTEAFF
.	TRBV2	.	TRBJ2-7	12	TGTGCCAGCAGATTGGGCAGCTACGAGCAGTACTTC	CASRLGSYEQYF
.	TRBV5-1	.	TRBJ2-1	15	TGCGCCAGCAGCTTGGAGGGGATCTCCTACAATGAGCAGTTCTTC	CASSLEGISYNEQFF
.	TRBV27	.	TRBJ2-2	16	TGTGCCAGCAGTTTTCAAGGGGCTGCTAACACCGGGGAGCTGTTTTTT	CASSFQGAANTGELFF
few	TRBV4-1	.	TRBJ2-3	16	TGCGCCAGCAGCCGCCCCCTCCGGGGTCGGGCAGATACGCAGTATTTT	CASSRPLRGRADTQYF
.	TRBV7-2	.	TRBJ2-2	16	TGTGCCAGCAGCTTAGTGGCTAGCGCGAACACCGGGGAGCTGTTTTTT	CASSLVASANTGELFF
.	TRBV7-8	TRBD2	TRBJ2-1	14	TGTGCCAGCGGGAGTGGTAGCGGGAGTCCTGAGCAGTTCTTC	CASGSGSGSPEQFF
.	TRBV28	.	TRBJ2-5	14	TGTGCCAGCAGTTTGAATCGGTCCCCAGGGACCCAGTACTTC	CASSLNRSPGTQYF
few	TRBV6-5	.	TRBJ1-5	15	TGTGCCAGCAGACGGACAGAGTATAGCAATCAGCCCCAGCATTTT	CASRRTEYSNQPQHF
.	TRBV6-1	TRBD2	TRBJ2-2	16	TGTGCCAGCAGTGATGTAGCGGGAGGGCTCACCGGGGAGCTGTTTTTT	CASSDVAGGLTGELFF
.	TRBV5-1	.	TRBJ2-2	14	TGCGCCAGCAGCCTCGGCAGGATGGTCGGGGAGCTGTTTTTT	CASSLGRMVGELFF
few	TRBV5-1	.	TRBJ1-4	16	TGCGCCAGCAGCTCGGGAAGGGGGATGAAGGGTGAAAAACTGTTTTTT	CASSSGRGMKGEKLFF
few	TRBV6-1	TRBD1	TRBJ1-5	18	TGTGCCAGCAGGGAAAGGACAGGTGGAGGGTATAGCAATCAGCCCCAGCATTTT	CASRERTGGGYSNQPQHF
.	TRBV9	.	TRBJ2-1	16	TGTGCCAGCAGCGTAGGAATGGGGAGCCCCTACAATGAGCAGTTCTTC	CASSVGMGSPYNEQFF
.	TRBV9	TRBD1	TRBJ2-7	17	TGTGCCAGCAGCGTAGGCCCGGGACAGGGTCCTTCCTACGAGCAGTACTTC	CASSVGPGQGPSYEQYF
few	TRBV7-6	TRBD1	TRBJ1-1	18	TGTGCCAGCAGCTTGATCGGGACAGGCATCCAGATGAACACTGAAGCTTTCTTT	CASSLIGTGIQMNTEAFF
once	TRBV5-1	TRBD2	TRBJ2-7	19	TGCGCCAGCAGGCGTAGAACCGGGACTAGCGGGGATCTCTCCTACGAGCAGTACTTC	CASRRRTGTSGDLSYEQYF
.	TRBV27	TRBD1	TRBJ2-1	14	TGTGCCACCAAGAGACAGGGGCTCTACAATGAGCAGTTCTTC	CATKRQGLYNEQFF
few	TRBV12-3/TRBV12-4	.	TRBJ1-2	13	TGTGCCAGCAGTGCGGACAGAGTGAAAATCTACACCTTC	CASSADRVKIYTF